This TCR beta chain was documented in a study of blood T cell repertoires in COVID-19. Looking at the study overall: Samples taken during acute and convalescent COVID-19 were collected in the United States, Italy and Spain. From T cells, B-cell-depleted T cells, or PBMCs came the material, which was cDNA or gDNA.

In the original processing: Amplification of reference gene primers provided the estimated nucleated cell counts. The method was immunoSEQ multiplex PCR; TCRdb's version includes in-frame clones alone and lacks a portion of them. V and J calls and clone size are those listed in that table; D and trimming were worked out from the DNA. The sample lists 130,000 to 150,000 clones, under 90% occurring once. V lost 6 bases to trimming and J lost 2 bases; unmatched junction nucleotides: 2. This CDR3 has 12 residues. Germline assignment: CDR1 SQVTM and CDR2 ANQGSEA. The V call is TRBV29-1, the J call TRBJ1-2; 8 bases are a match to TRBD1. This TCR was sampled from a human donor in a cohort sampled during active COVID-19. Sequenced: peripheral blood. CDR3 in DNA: TGCAGCGTGGGACAGGAGAACTATGGCTACACCTTC. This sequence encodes CSVGQENYGYTF.